Listed below are T cell receptor beta chains from one sample, sequenced in a study of blood T cell repertoires in COVID-19. The assay was immunoSEQ multiplex PCR, and TCRdb's table has in-frame clones only and misses some. Here the sample spans approximately 300,000 clones, about nine tenths being singletons. Source material: PBMCs or T cells enriched from blood (not recorded which). These receptor sequences come from a man aged 55 to 70 who had recovered from COVID-19. The CDR3 runs from the conserved cysteine through the conserved F or W. Fields, in order: J gene, D gene, clone size, V gene, CDR3 protein, CDR3 DNA. The D gene is left open where the match is weak. Only part of the rows carry a size: once, few, many, or a class if the clone is expanded.

>TRBJ2-2|TRBD2|once|TRBV11-3
CASSLGLAAGELFF
TGTGCCAGCAGCCTGGGACTAGCGGCCGGGGAGCTGTTTTTT
>TRBJ1-1|.|.|TRBV19
CASRDRPNTEAFF
TGTGCCAGTAGGGACAGACCGAACACTGAAGCTTTCTTT
>TRBJ2-1|.|.|TRBV7-2
CASSLADWRGYNEQFF
TGTGCCAGCAGCTTAGCGGACTGGAGGGGCTACAATGAGCAGTTCTTC
>TRBJ1-1|TRBD1|once|TRBV2
CASRRQGATEAFF
TGTGCCAGCAGGAGACAGGGGGCCACTGAAGCTTTCTTT
>TRBJ1-1|.|.|TRBV11-1
CASSFVFSGEAFF
TGTGCCAGCAGCTTTGTCTTTTCGGGTGAAGCTTTCTTT
>TRBJ2-7|.|.|TRBV9
CASSGNRASGYEQYF
TGTGCCAGCAGCGGAAACAGGGCTAGTGGCTACGAGCAGTACTTC
>TRBJ1-1|.|.|TRBV11-2
CASSFPPGQFEAFF
TGTGCCAGCAGCTTTCCCCCCGGACAGTTTGAAGCTTTCTTT
>TRBJ1-5|TRBD1|.|TRBV19
CASSTGGQVRNQPQHF
TGTGCCAGTAGTACCGGGGGACAGGTTCGCAATCAGCCCCAGCATTTT
>TRBJ2-3|.|.|TRBV6-5
CASRRTGSDTQYF
TGTGCCAGCAGACGAACAGGGTCAGATACGCAGTATTTT
>TRBJ2-1|TRBD2|.|TRBV7-6
CASSSSPAGGYNEQFF
TGTGCCAGCAGCTCTAGCCCAGCGGGGGGTTACAATGAGCAGTTCTTC
>TRBJ2-1|TRBD2|once|TRBV13
CASSPRTSGHEQFF
TGTGCCAGCAGCCCTCGGACTAGCGGCCATGAGCAGTTCTTC
>TRBJ1-1|.|.|TRBV7-3
CASSLRPGNTEAFF
TGTGCCAGCAGCTTAAGGCCGGGGAACACTGAAGCTTTCTTT
>TRBJ1-2|.|.|TRBV13
CASSLTAGAYGYTF
TGTGCCAGCAGCTTAACGGCAGGGGCCTATGGCTACACCTTC
>TRBJ2-7|.|few|TRBV3-1/TRBV3-2
CASSQASSVVYEQYF
TGTGCCAGCAGCCAAGCCTCTAGCGTGGTCTACGAGCAGTACTTC
>TRBJ2-7|.|.|TRBV11-2
CASSLGGIITYEQYF
TGTGCCAGCAGCTTAGGAGGGATCATAACCTACGAGCAGTACTTC
>TRBJ2-3|.|.|TRBV5-1
CASSLAQGSSTDTQYF
TGCGCCAGCAGCTTGGCCCAGGGATCTAGCACAGATACGCAGTATTTT
>TRBJ2-5|.|.|TRBV3-1/TRBV3-2
CASSPPGETQYF
TGTGCCAGCAGCCCGCCCGGAGAGACCCAGTACTTC
>TRBJ2-1|.|.|TRBV7-2
CASRKNGVFSGNEQFF
TGTGCCAGCAGAAAAAATGGGGTCTTTAGCGGCAATGAGCAGTTCTTC
>TRBJ1-6|TRBD1|.|TRBV28
CASSIPPIRGRGSPLHF
TGTGCCAGCAGTATACCACCGATCAGGGGGCGCGGTTCACCCCTCCACTTT
>TRBJ2-7|.|.|TRBV28
CASLGGAAYEQYF
TGTGCCAGCCTCGGGGGAGCAGCCTACGAGCAGTACTTC
>TRBJ1-5|TRBD1|.|TRBV2
CASRGQRYSNQPQHF
TGTGCCAGCAGGGGACAGCGATATAGCAATCAGCCCCAGCATTTT
>TRBJ1-6|TRBD1|.|TRBV7-3
CASSLRTGDGSPLHF
TGTGCCAGCAGCTTAAGAACAGGGGACGGTTCACCCCTCCACTTT
>TRBJ2-5|TRBD2|.|TRBV12-5
CASGLVAGGHQETQYF
TGTGCTAGTGGTTTGGTAGCGGGAGGCCACCAAGAGACCCAGTACTTC
>TRBJ1-4|TRBD1|.|TRBV2
CASQLQGAGEKLFF
TGTGCCAGCCAGTTACAGGGGGCAGGGGAAAAACTGTTTTTT
>TRBJ2-5|TRBD2|.|TRBV7-3
CASSSRGGVQETQYF
TGTGCCAGCAGCTCAAGGGGAGGGGTACAAGAGACCCAGTACTTC
>TRBJ1-2|.|.|TRBV28
CASSLQGNGYTF
TGTGCCAGCAGCCTCCAGGGGAATGGCTACACCTTC
>TRBJ2-7|.|.|TRBV19
CASTRQGDLGEQYF
TGTGCCAGTACTCGGCAGGGGGACTTGGGGGAGCAGTACTTC
>TRBJ2-3|.|once|TRBV7-9
CASSPLTADTQYF
TGTGCCAGCAGCCCCCTTACGGCAGATACGCAGTATTTT
>TRBJ2-7|.|few|TRBV24-1
CATSGRGSYEQYF
TGTGCCACCAGTGGACGGGGCTCCTACGAGCAGTACTTC
>TRBJ2-5|.|.|TRBV7-3
CASSLSGSPQETQYF
TGTGCCAGCAGCTTAAGCGGCAGCCCCCAAGAGACCCAGTACTTC
>TRBJ2-5|.|.|TRBV9
CASSPQLDRETQYF
TGTGCCAGCAGCCCACAACTAGATAGGGAGACCCAGTACTTC
>TRBJ1-1|.|.|TRBV7-9
CASSFPRGNEAFF
TGTGCCAGCAGCTTCCCCCGGGGGAACGAAGCTTTCTTT
>TRBJ2-1|.|.|TRBV19
CASSMRDSSYNEQFF
TGTGCCAGTAGTATGCGGGACAGCTCCTACAATGAGCAGTTCTTC
>TRBJ1-4|TRBD1|.|TRBV18
CASSPPQGGTNEKLFF
TGTGCCAGCTCACCACCGCAGGGGGGTACTAATGAAAAACTGTTTTTT
>TRBJ2-7|TRBD1|.|TRBV6-6
CASSQPGTGVGLYEQYF
TGTGCCAGCAGTCAACCCGGGACAGGGGTCGGTCTCTACGAGCAGTACTTC
>TRBJ1-5|TRBD1|few|TRBV19
CASRKQTGQGTNSNQPQHF
TGTGCCAGTAGGAAACAAACGGGACAGGGGACAAATAGCAATCAGCCCCAGCATTTT
>TRBJ2-1|TRBD1|.|TRBV7-8
CASSRRQGSYNEQFF
TGTGCCAGCAGCCGACGACAGGGCTCCTACAATGAGCAGTTCTTC
>TRBJ1-1|TRBD1|.|TRBV14
CASSQAGTGVRYTEAFF
TGTGCCAGCAGCCAAGCTGGGACAGGGGTGCGGTACACTGAAGCTTTCTTT
>TRBJ2-6|.|.|TRBV20-1
CSASLGLVGANVLTF
TGCAGTGCTAGTCTCGGGTTGGTAGGGGCCAACGTCCTGACTTTC
>TRBJ2-3|.|.|TRBV28
CASSFKGSASTDTQYF
TGTGCCAGCAGTTTCAAGGGGTCCGCTAGCACAGATACGCAGTATTTT
>TRBJ2-5|.|.|TRBV29-1
CSASTETQYF
TGCAGCGCCAGTACGGAGACCCAGTACTTC
>TRBJ2-7|.|.|TRBV14
CASSQGRAYEQYF
TGTGCCAGCAGCCAAGGCAGGGCCTACGAGCAGTACTTC
>TRBJ2-7|.|.|TRBV7-2
CASSPSRGAFNSYEQYF
TGTGCCAGCAGCCCAAGTCGGGGGGCTTTCAACTCCTACGAGCAGTACTTC
>TRBJ1-4|.|.|TRBV24-1
CATSGKGFGEKLFF
TGTGCCACGAGTGGGAAGGGGTTCGGTGAAAAACTGTTTTTT
>TRBJ2-3|.|.|TRBV6-2/TRBV6-3
CASSWSADTQYF
TGTGCCAGCAGTTGGAGTGCAGATACGCAGTATTTT
>TRBJ1-2|TRBD1|.|TRBV13
CASSLGLSATGRLDYGYTF
TGTGCCAGCAGCTTAGGCCTAAGCGCGACAGGGAGACTGGACTATGGCTACACCTTC
>TRBJ1-6|.|.|TRBV27
CASSLSSLGQESPLHF
TGTGCCAGCAGTTTAAGCTCTTTGGGGCAGGAGTCACCCCTCCACTTT
>TRBJ2-1|TRBD1|.|TRBV6-5
CASSYTDRPYNEQFF
TGTGCCAGCAGTTACACGGACAGGCCCTACAATGAGCAGTTCTTC
>TRBJ1-2|TRBD1|.|TRBV4-2
CASSQIPGTATANYGYTF
TGTGCCAGCAGCCAAATTCCCGGGACAGCAACGGCTAACTATGGCTACACCTTC
>TRBJ2-1|.|.|TRBV29-1
CSHFTYNEQFF
TGCAGCCACTTTACCTACAATGAGCAGTTCTTC
>TRBJ2-5|TRBD1|.|TRBV4-1
CASSQPRQGVTQYF
TGCGCCAGCAGCCAGCCTCGACAGGGGGTGACCCAGTACTTC
>TRBJ2-1|TRBD1|.|TRBV27
CASRTVGTGGGNEQFF
TGTGCCAGCAGGACGGTAGGGACAGGGGGCGGAAATGAGCAGTTCTTC
>TRBJ1-2|.|.|TRBV19
CASSVRDITFYGYTF
TGTGCCAGTAGTGTCCGGGACATAACCTTCTATGGCTACACCTTC